Below are 32 T cell receptor beta chains sequenced from a single sample in a study of technical replicates of blood from four donors. This table comes from immunoSEQ multiplex PCR, and its TCRdb copy is limited to in-frame clones, with some not included. This table has some 76,000 clones, 98% appearing once. The specimen sequenced was T cells isolated from PBMCs. The source of these receptors is a human donor in good health.

The V call is TRBV5-1, the J call TRBJ2-3; 10 bases align to TRBD2. V lost 0 bases, J lost 1 base, and 5 bases stayed unmatched. The CDR3 runs 17 residues. From germline, CDR1 is SGHRS and CDR2 YFSETQ. DNA for the CDR3: TGCGCCAGCAGCTTGGCCTCTAGCGGGAGTGGCACAGATACGCAGTATTTT. This gives the protein CASSLASSGSGTDTQYF.

This clone came up once. The chain carries TRBV5-1 and TRBJ2-5, with TRBD1 as a possible D gene (5 bases). Between the trimmed V and J ends, which lost 5 bases and 2 bases, there was a span of 16 bases. The CDR3 is 15 residues long. Looked up from germline, CDR1 is SGHRS and CDR2 is YFSETQ. The CDR3 DNA is TGCGCCAGCAGGGATACAGGCCGTAGGCAAGAGACCCAGTACTTC. As protein: CASRDTGRRQETQYF.

This chain uses TRBV21-1 with TRBJ1-2. TRBV21-1 corresponds to a pseudogene. The CDR3 has 9 residues. The CDR3 protein is CAISYGYTF. The CDR3, as DNA: TGTGCCATCTCCTATGGCTACACCTTC.

V and J are TRBV18 and TRBJ2-3; TRBD2 is a possible D gene (5 bases). V was clipped by 0 bases and J by 6 bases, with 10 bases between them. Germline-derived CDR1 and CDR2 are KGHSH and LQKENI. The CDR3 has 14 residues. CDR3 amino acids: CASSPPRVGDTQYF. The DNA of the CDR3 is TGTGCCAGCTCACCACCGAGGGTAGGGGATACGCAGTATTTT. Together with reference TRBV18 and TRBJ2-3, the CDR3 gives the full variable domain: NAGVMQNPRHLVRRRGQEARLRCSPMKGHSHVYWYRQLPEEGLKFMVYLQKENIIDESGMPKERFSAEFPKEGPSILRIQQVVRGDSAAYFCASSPPRVGDTQYFGPGTRLTVL.

This clone appeared a single time. The chain has TRBV7-2 and TRBJ2-1, with D hard to call. Trimming removed 5 bases at V and 0 bases at J, with 17 bases between. The CDR3 has 17 amino acids. The germline V gene has CDR1 SGHTA and CDR2 FQGNSA. The CDR3 region has the DNA TGTGCCAGCAGCCGAGGCCGGTACTTAAGCTCCTACAATGAGCAGTTCTTC. This gives the protein CASSRGRYLSSYNEQFF.

The chain uses TRBV14 and TRBJ2-1; TRBD2 aligns across 8 bases. The CDR3 is 15 residues long. Germline assignment: CDR1 SGHDN and CDR2 FVKESK. V lost 1 base, J lost 6 bases, and 5 bases stayed unmatched. This chain's CDR3 is CASSQVLAGVNEQFF. The CDR3 nucleotides read TGTGCCAGCAGCCAAGTTCTAGCGGGTGTCAATGAGCAGTTCTTC.

The gene calls are TRBV30 and TRBJ2-3, with D unresolved. The CDR3 has 13 amino acids. The V end was cut by 0 bases, the J end by 2 bases, with 6 bases between. Germline loops: CDR1 GTSNPN, CDR2 SVGIG (reference sequence). The CDR3 DNA follows: TGTGCCTGGAGTGTAGGAGCCACAGATACGCAGTATTTT. It codes for CAWSVGATDTQYF.

The CDR3 reads CASSLSTTGGNYGYTF. The DNA for the CDR3 is TGTGCCAGCAGTTTATCCACGACAGGGGGAAACTATGGCTACACCTTC. This chain joins TRBV27 and TRBJ1-2; 9 nucleotides agree with TRBD1. Germline values: CDR1 MNHEY, CDR2 SMNVEV (reference sequence). V lost 0 bases and J lost 2; bases outside the gene matches: 4. This CDR3 is built from 16 residues.

The chain employs TRBV6-5 and TRBJ2-5; 10 bases are a match to TRBD2. Germline lookup yields CDR1 MNHEY and CDR2 SVGAGI. The CDR3 covers 16 residues. Trimming at V came to 0 bases and at J to 5 bases, leaving 6 bases not matched to a gene. In nucleotides, the CDR3 is TGTGCCAGCAGTTACTCGTTTAGCGGGAGGTTTGAGACCCAGTACTTC. Residues: CASSYSFSGRFETQYF.

This chain uses TRBV15 with TRBJ2-1; 7 nucleotides align to TRBD2. V lost 0 bases, J lost 2 bases, and 4 bases stayed unmatched. The CDR3 length is 16 residues. Germline lookup yields CDR1 LNHNV and CDR2 YYDKDF (reference sequence). The CDR3 nucleotides are TGTGCCACCAGCAGAGATGCGGGAGAAGCCTACAATGAGCAGTTCTTC. It specifies CATSRDAGEAYNEQFF.

The chain recombines TRBV5-1 with TRBJ1-2; weak D call: TRBD1 (5 bases). Germline CDR1 SGHRS, CDR2 YFSETQ. The CDR3 contains 17 residues. V was trimmed by 2 bases and J by 0 bases, leaving 17 bases between them. The CDR3 sequence: CASSLGAEGFPNYGYTF. In nucleotides, the CDR3 is TGCGCCAGCAGCTTAGGGGCAGAAGGTTTTCCTAACTATGGCTACACCTTC.

The chain is built from TRBV9 and TRBJ2-1, with 10 nucleotides matching TRBD2. Losses at the gene ends were 3 bases for V and 5 bases for J; bases not matched to a gene: 8. CDR1 SGDLS and CDR2 YYNGEE come from the germline V gene. The CDR3 has 16 residues. CDR3 sequence reads: CASSGKIAGGDNEQFF. CDR3 DNA sequence: TGTGCCAGCAGCGGAAAGATAGCGGGAGGCGACAATGAGCAGTTCTTC.

A remark on this clone: A read error may account for a junction end that differs from germline. V and J are TRBV7-7 and TRBJ1-4; possible D gene TRBD1, 5 bases. The CDR3 is 15 residues long. From germline, CDR1 is SSHAT and CDR2 FNYEAQ (reference sequence). The DNA for the CDR3 is TGTGCTAGCAGCCGGACACAAGCAACTAATGAAAAACTGTTTTTT. It encodes CASSRTQATNEKLFF.

The V call is TRBV10-2, the J call TRBJ2-1, with 10 bases identical to TRBD2. Germline lookup yields CDR1 WSHSY and CDR2 SAAADI. The CDR3 length is 13 residues. J lost 15 bases, V lost 3 bases, and 8 bases had no gene match. The chain's CDR3 is CASSEASGRQTFF. CDR3 bases: TGCGCCAGCAGTGAAGCTAGCGGGAGACAGACGTTCTTC.

V and J are TRBV7-2 and TRBJ2-1, with D possibly matching TRBD1 (6 bases). Germline V gene sequence: CDR1 SGHTA, CDR2 FQGNSA. Trimming took off 4 bases at V and 6 bases at J, with 16 bases between the two ends. This CDR3 spans 15 amino acids. The CDR3 region is CASSSRKQGGNEQFF. The CDR3 bases are TGTGCCAGCAGCTCACGCAAACAGGGTGGCAATGAGCAGTTCTTC.

V gene TRBV7-3 combines with J gene TRBJ2-2; a weak D match, TRBD1 (6 bases). Germline CDR1 reads SGHTA; CDR2 reads FQGTGA. CDR3 length: 14 amino acids. V was cut by 2 bases and J by 6 bases, with 10 bases left in between. The CDR3 sequence: CASSLEAGAGELFF. The CDR3 DNA follows: TGTGCCAGCAGCTTAGAGGCAGGGGCCGGGGAGCTGTTTTTT.

The rearrangement joins TRBV7-8 to TRBJ1-2; a possible D gene is TRBD1 (6 bases). Germline CDR1 SGHVS, CDR2 FQNEAQ. V was clipped by 9 bases and J by 4 bases, with 15 bases between them. The CDR3 contains 13 residues. This CDR3 reads CASHPGHIYGYTF. In DNA, the CDR3 is TGTGCCAGTCATCCGGGACATATCTATGGCTACACCTTC.

CDR3 in amino acids: CASSQAIPPGQGYEQYF. The CDR3 DNA follows: TGCGCCAGCAGCCAAGCCATTCCGCCGGGACAGGGGTACGAGCAGTACTTC. V and J are TRBV4-3 and TRBJ2-7, with 10 bases fitting TRBD1. CDR3 length: 17 amino acids. Germline loops: CDR1 LGHNA, CDR2 YSLEER. V was pared by 1 base and J by 4 bases, with 10 bases of the junction left unmatched.

The chain links TRBV14 to TRBJ2-1, with D possibly being TRBD2 (6 bases). The CDR3 is made up of 11 amino acids. V lost 7 bases and J lost 10, with 11 bases in between. CDR1 and CDR2 (germline): SGHDN, FVKESK. The CDR3 coding sequence is TGTGCCAGCATCTTGGGGGGAGAGCAGTTCTTC. Encoded protein: CASILGGEQFF.

The gene calls are TRBV7-6 and TRBJ2-4, with TRBD1 as a possible D gene (5 bases). CDR1 SGHVS and CDR2 FNYEAQ come from the germline V gene. The CDR3 contains 17 residues. Trimming took off 5 bases at V and 3 bases at J, with 20 bases between the two ends. In DNA, the CDR3 is TGTGCCAGCAGCCCCCCAATTAGGGGTAGTGACAAAAACATTCAGTACTTC. Translated: CASSPPIRGSDKNIQYF.

J is TRBJ2-1 and V is TRBV2; 10 nucleotides agree with TRBD2. The CDR3 loop spans 15 amino acids. Germline-derived CDR1 and CDR2 are SNHLY and FYNNEI. V dropped 7 bases and J dropped 0; count of bases not matched to a gene: 3. DNA for the CDR3: TGTGCCAGCATTCCTAGCGGGAGCTCCTACAATGAGCAGTTCTTC. Residues: CASIPSGSSYNEQFF.

The rearrangement joins TRBV9 to TRBJ1-1, with no clear D. V gave up 2 bases and J gave up 3 bases, with 11 bases separating them. From germline, CDR1 is SGDLS and CDR2 YYNGEE. The CDR3 spans 14 residues. CDR3 nucleotides: TGTGCCAGCAGCGTTAGGCAGGAGGACACTGAAGCTTTCTTT. Translation: CASSVRQEDTEAFF.

This clone was seen only a few times. This rearrangement joins TRBV30 to TRBJ1-1; no clear D gene. CDR1 is GTSNPN and CDR2 is SVGIG in the germline V gene (reference sequence). The V and J ends lost 4 bases and 0 bases respectively, with 15 bases between them. The CDR3 covers 15 residues. The CDR3 loop is CAWTRTPILNTEAFF. In DNA, the CDR3 is TGTGCCTGGACTCGAACACCAATCCTGAACACTGAAGCTTTCTTT. The entire variable domain, with the rest obtained from reference TRBV30 and TRBJ1-1, is as follows: SQTIHQWPATLVQPVGSPLSLECTVEGTSNPNLYWYRQAAGRGLQLLFYSVGIGQISSEVPQNLSASRPQDRQFILSSKKLLLSDSGFYLCAWTRTPILNTEAFFGQGTRLTVV.

V and J are TRBV12-5 and TRBJ1-2; D perhaps matches TRBD1 (6 bases). Per germline, CDR1 LGHNT and CDR2 FRNRAP. The CDR3 runs to 14 residues. Trimming took off 5 bases at V and 4 bases at J, with 14 bases between the two ends. DNA for the CDR3: TGTGCTAGTGGTCCAGGGGCAGGGATCTATGGCTACACCTTC. It encodes CASGPGAGIYGYTF.

V and J are TRBV6-5 and TRBJ2-1, with 8 bases that match TRBD1. V shed 4 bases and J 4 bases; nucleotides not matched to a gene: 6. The CDR3 runs 15 residues. The germline V gene has CDR1 MNHEY and CDR2 SVGAGI. This chain's CDR3 is CASSSNRGEYNEQFF. The CDR3 bases are TGTGCCAGCAGTTCCAACAGGGGGGAATACAATGAGCAGTTCTTC.

This chain joins TRBV4-1 and TRBJ2-7; 11 positions match TRBD2. Germline V gene lookup returns CDR1 MGHRA and CDR2 YSYEKL. Trimming took 3 bases from V and 2 from J; bases not matched to a gene: 0. This CDR3 spans 14 amino acids. The CDR3 region has the DNA TGCGCCAGCAGCCAGACTAGCGGGGCCTACGAGCAGTACTTC. This sequence encodes CASSQTSGAYEQYF.

This sequence joins TRBV19 and TRBJ2-7, with 7 bases that match TRBD2. The germline gives CDR1 LNHDA, CDR2 SQIVND (reference sequence). V was pared by 3 bases and J by 1 base, with 6 bases of the junction left unmatched. This CDR3 has 15 amino acids. CDR3 sequence reads: CASSISREASYEQYF. The CDR3 region has the DNA TGTGCCAGTAGTATCTCACGGGAGGCGTCCTACGAGCAGTACTTC.

The chain uses TRBV27 and TRBJ1-2; 10 nucleotides match TRBD1. This CDR3 has 14 amino acids. CDR1 and CDR2 from the germline V gene are MNHEY and SMNVEV (reference sequence). The V segment lost 6 bases and the J segment 4 bases; nucleotides outside the gene matches: 5. As DNA, the CDR3 is TGTGCCAGCAGCACGGGACAGGGGTTCTATGGCTACACCTTC. This encodes CASSTGQGFYGYTF.

This chain joins TRBV18 and TRBJ2-3, with D unresolved. CDR1 KGHSH and CDR2 LQKENI come from the germline V gene. This CDR3 comprises 11 residues. Trimming cost V 5 bases and J 4 bases, with 4 bases left between them. The CDR3 nucleotides read TGTGCCAGCTCATATGCAGATACGCAGTATTTT. Its translation is CASSYADTQYF.

V and J are TRBV12-2 and TRBJ2-2; the table calls TRBD2, which could not be checked here. TRBV12-2 constitutes a pseudogene. This CDR3 is 17 amino acids long. CDR3 sequence (DNA): TGTGCAAGTCGCTCACTAGCGGGAGAGTCTTACACCGGGGAGCTGTTTTTT. Protein: CASRSLAGESYTGELFF.

This chain connects TRBV19 to TRBJ2-5; TRBD1 agrees at 9 bases. The CDR3 is 14 residues long. Trimming removed 3 bases from V and 5 bases from J; junction bases left unmatched: 4. The germline CDR1 and CDR2 sequences are LNHDA and SQIVND (reference sequence). CDR3 residues: CASSIGTGLETQYF. The CDR3 DNA sequence: TGTGCCAGTAGTATTGGGACAGGGCTGGAGACCCAGTACTTC.

This sequence joins TRBV18 and TRBJ2-2, with 14 bases aligning to TRBD2. The trim removed 8 bases at V and 5 bases at J, leaving 7 bases unmatched. CDR3 length equals 16 residues. Per germline, CDR1 KGHSH and CDR2 LQKENI. The CDR3 DNA follows: TGTGCCAGCCAGGGACTAGCGGGAGAAGGAACCGGGGAGCTGTTTTTT. It specifies CASQGLAGEGTGELFF.